Sequencing of this T cell receptor (beta chain) was carried out in a study of blood T cell repertoires in COVID-19. The junction had 16 bases not matched to a gene; V was cut back by 3 bases and J by 6 bases. Germline loops: CDR1 MNHNS, CDR2 SASEGT. The CDR3 is made up of 19 amino acids. Seattle participants joined during active infection and were tracked over time. Here immunoSEQ multiplex PCR was the method, and the copy in TCRdb shows in-frame clones only, minus some. The sample carries 150,000 to 200,000 clones, about four fifths recorded once. This chain connects TRBV6-1 to TRBJ2-5, with TRBD2 matching 13 bases. Input material: peripheral blood. The source of this sequence is a woman aged 80 or over with COVID-19, enrolled during active disease. The CDR3 is CASSELELAGGLITKTQYF. Here the CDR3 DNA reads TGTGCCAGCAGTGAGCTGGAACTAGCGGGGGGGTTAATTACGAAGACCCAGTACTTC.